These 12 T cell receptor beta chains originate from one sample sequenced in a study of T cell changes during pregnancy in multiple sclerosis. Method: immunoSEQ multiplex PCR; TCRdb's copy keeps in-frame clones and lacks some. This repertoire shows approximately 92,000 clones, 92% found once; its top ten account for 1.5% to 1.7%. Sequenced material: peripheral blood, taken in the first trimester of pregnancy. The origin of the receptors is a female donor with multiple sclerosis, enrolled in a pregnancy study.

The chain uses TRBV5-1 and TRBJ1-2; 9 nucleotides line up with TRBD1. CDR1 and CDR2 (germline): SGHRS, YFSETQ. This CDR3 is 18 amino acids long. V was clipped by 7 bases and J by 3 bases; unmatched bases: 19. The CDR3 sequence: CASSWGDRGASEYYGYTF. CDR3 DNA: TGCGCCAGCTCTTGGGGTGACAGGGGGGCCTCCGAGTACTATGGCTACACCTTC.

CDR3 region: CASSILGLGTDTQYF. The CDR3 region has the DNA TGTGCCAGTAGTATTTTGGGCCTGGGCACAGATACGCAGTATTTT. The chain couples TRBV19 to TRBJ2-3; D unclear. The CDR3 sequence is 15 residues long. Trimming pared 3 bases from V and 1 base from J, leaving 11 bases between. Germline lookup yields CDR1 LNHDA and CDR2 SQIVND (reference sequence).

The chain joins TRBV7-7 to TRBJ2-3, with 9 nucleotides matching TRBD2. The CDR3 has 17 residues. The trim removed 4 bases at V and 3 bases at J, leaving 11 bases unmatched. Germline values: CDR1 SSHAT, CDR2 FNYEAQ (reference sequence). CDR3 nucleotide sequence: TGTGCCAGCAGCTCGGAGCCCCCGGGACTAGCAACAGATACGCAGTATTTT. Translated, it gives CASSSEPPGLATDTQYF.

This chain uses TRBV6-1 with TRBJ1-2; 7 bases match TRBD1. Trimming took 4 bases from V and 8 from J; bases not matched to a gene: 4. Per the germline V gene, CDR1 is MNHNS and CDR2 is SASEGT. The CDR3 has 12 residues. The CDR3 is CASSGQGKGYTF. The CDR3 DNA follows: TGTGCCAGCAGTGGACAGGGAAAGGGCTACACCTTC.

The chain has TRBV4-3 and TRBJ2-2, with 7 bases matching TRBD2. The junction had 14 bases not matched to a gene; V was cut back by 1 base and J by 0 bases. The CDR3 totals 20 residues. From germline, CDR1 is LGHNA and CDR2 YSLEER. The CDR3: CASSQVVSFWREPNTGELFF. CDR3 sequence (DNA): TGCGCCAGCAGCCAAGTTGTGAGTTTTTGGCGGGAGCCGAACACCGGGGAGCTGTTTTTT.

The chain employs TRBV7-9 and TRBJ2-7; possible D gene TRBD1, 6 bases. Germline V gene sequence: CDR1 SEHNR, CDR2 FQNEAQ (reference sequence). This CDR3 contains 14 residues. V shed 5 bases and J shed 1 base, with 12 bases lying between them. CDR3 loop: CASSRQDRSYEQYF. The CDR3 nucleotides read TGTGCCAGCAGCCGCCAGGACAGATCCTACGAGCAGTACTTC.

The CDR3 coding sequence is TGTGCCAGCAGTGAGGAAGTGGGCCCGAGCTCCTACAATGAGCAGTTCTTC. This encodes CASSEEVGPSSYNEQFF. The chain couples TRBV6-1 to TRBJ2-1; D is uncertain. This CDR3 is built from 17 residues. Germline V gene data show CDR1 as MNHNS and CDR2 as SASEGT. V lost 3 bases to trimming and J lost 0 bases, with 15 bases between them.

This clone was seen only a few times. The chain employs TRBV4-1 and TRBJ1-2, with TRBD1 identical over 9 bases. Germline CDR1 MGHRA, CDR2 YSYEKL. The CDR3 spans 14 residues. The V gene end was trimmed by 4 bases and the J gene end by 4 bases; junction bases not matched to a gene: 4. The CDR3 here is CASSPLGQGYGYTF. Written as DNA, the CDR3 is TGCGCCAGCAGCCCCTTGGGACAGGGCTATGGCTACACCTTC.

J is TRBJ2-1 and V is TRBV9; a possible D gene is TRBD2 (6 bases). The CDR3 is 15 residues long. The germline V gene has CDR1 SGDLS and CDR2 YYNGEE. V shed 0 bases and J shed 3 bases, with 10 bases lying between them. The CDR3 protein is CASSVDSGVYNEQFF. CDR3 in DNA: TGTGCCAGCAGCGTAGATAGCGGAGTCTACAATGAGCAGTTCTTC.

The rearrangement uses TRBV4-1 and TRBJ2-7, with D uncertain. With 10 bases removed from V and 4 bases from J, the gap between germline ends came to 23 bases. Per the germline V gene, CDR1 is MGHRA and CDR2 is YSYEKL. This CDR3 comprises 15 residues. This CDR3 reads CATSVHSQALYEQYF. The CDR3, as DNA: TGCGCCACCAGTGTACATAGTCAGGCCTTGTACGAGCAGTACTTC.

The gene calls are TRBV6-4 and TRBJ2-1; D gene ambiguous. The CDR3 runs 14 residues. Germline-derived CDR1 and CDR2 are MRHNA and SNTAGT. V lost 4 bases and J 5 bases, leaving 12 bases between the germline ends. CDR3 sequence reads: CASSGREDHNEQFF. The CDR3 nucleotides read TGTGCCAGCAGTGGAAGAGAGGATCACAATGAGCAGTTCTTC.

The chain links TRBV11-1 to TRBJ2-5; 8 nucleotides line up with TRBD1. Per the germline V gene, CDR1 is SGHAT and CDR2 is FQDESV (reference sequence). The CDR3 totals 15 residues. V shed 3 bases and J 2 bases; nucleotides not matched to a gene: 5. CDR3 sequence: CASSFTGTGQETQYF. The CDR3 nucleotides read TGTGCCAGCAGCTTTACCGGGACAGGACAAGAGACCCAGTACTTC.